The rows below give T cell receptor beta chains drawn from one sample of a study of siplizumab effects on memory and regulatory T cells. TCRdb keeps only in-frame clones here, not all; method: immunoSEQ multiplex PCR. This table holds around 68,000 clones, over 80% found once. Sequenced sample: Tregs sorted from blood. These receptors came from a human donor in good health. The CDR3 runs from the conserved cysteine through the conserved F or W. The D gene is left open where the match is weak. Not every row has a clone size; where given, it reads once, few, many or a size class.

J	size	D	V	DNA	CDR3
TRBJ2-7	once	-	TRBV23-1	TGCGCCAGCAGTCAATCGGGTGGACCACAGAGACCCTACGAGCAGTACTTC	CASSQSGGPQRPYEQYF
TRBJ2-1	medium-sized	-	TRBV27	TGTGCCAGCAGCCCCCCAGGGTCCTACAATGAGCAGTTCTTC	CASSPPGSYNEQFF
TRBJ2-6	-	-	TRBV4-1	TGCGCCAGCAGCCAAGGTACAGGGTCTGGGGCCAACGTCCTGACTTTC	CASSQGTGSGANVLTF
TRBJ2-1	-	TRBD2	TRBV5-1	TGCGCCAGCAGCTCACTAGCGGGAGATAGTTTGCGTGAGCAGTTCTTC	CASSSLAGDSLREQFF
TRBJ2-3	-	-	TRBV10-3	TGTGCCATCAACGCGGTCAGCGTGGCAGATACGCAGTATTTT	CAINAVSVADTQYF
TRBJ1-5	-	-	TRBV6-6	TGTGCCAGCCGCAGAAATAATCAGCCCCAGCATTTT	CASRRNNQPQHF
TRBJ1-4	-	-	TRBV9	TGTGCCAGCAGCGGAAGGGGGGGCCAGGGTGAAAAACTGTTTTTT	CASSGRGGQGEKLFF
TRBJ2-1	-	-	TRBV2	TGTGCCAGCAGTGTTGGATCCTACAATGAGCAGTTCTTC	CASSVGSYNEQFF
TRBJ2-2	-	-	TRBV14	TGTGCCAGCAGCCAAGATTATTCGACCGGGGAGCTGTTTTTT	CASSQDYSTGELFF
TRBJ2-1	-	-	TRBV6-5	TGTGCCAGCAGAGGTGCCGGGGTTCAATCCAATGAGCAGTTCTTC	CASRGAGVQSNEQFF
TRBJ2-3	-	TRBD1	TRBV11-3	TGTGCCAGCAGCCCGACAGGGGAAGGTGCGGATACGCAGTATTTT	CASSPTGEGADTQYF
TRBJ2-4	-	-	TRBV6-5	TGTGCCAGCAGTTTGGGCGGGAAAAACATTCAGTACTTC	CASSLGGKNIQYF
TRBJ2-1	-	-	TRBV29-1	TGCAGCGTCGCCCCAGACAATGAGCAGTTCTTC	CSVAPDNEQFF
TRBJ2-3	few	TRBD2	TRBV7-3	TGTGCCAGCGCTAGCGGGAGCTATGCAGATACGCAGTATTTT	CASASGSYADTQYF
TRBJ2-7	once	TRBD1	TRBV5-1	TGCGCCAGCAGCACCGGACAGGGAAATTACGAGCAGTACTTC	CASSTGQGNYEQYF
TRBJ2-3	-	TRBD1	TRBV19	TGTGCCAGTAGTATATCCCGGGACAGGGGAGCAGATACGCAGTATTTT	CASSISRDRGADTQYF
TRBJ1-5	-	-	TRBV4-3	TGCGCCAGCAGCCAGAACAGGGGCAATCAGCCCCAGCATTTT	CASSQNRGNQPQHF
TRBJ1-6	once	-	TRBV30	TGTGCCTGGAGCGGGCGACACCCCTATAATTCACCCCTCCACTTT	CAWSGRHPYNSPLHF
TRBJ2-1	-	TRBD2	TRBV5-1	TGCGCCAGCAGCTCAACTAGCGGGAGGCCCCTGGGTGTGAATGAGCAGTTCTTC	CASSSTSGRPLGVNEQFF
TRBJ2-1	-	-	TRBV19	TGTGCCAGTAGCGACTCTTACAATGAGCAGTTCTTC	CASSDSYNEQFF
TRBJ1-1	-	TRBD1	TRBV18	TGTGCCAGCTCTCTGAAGGGGGCGGTGACTGAAGCTTTCTTT	CASSLKGAVTEAFF
TRBJ1-1	few	-	TRBV30	TGTGCCTGGAAAGGACAGCTGAACACTGAAGCTTTCTTT	CAWKGQLNTEAFF
TRBJ2-2	-	-	TRBV7-9	TGTGCCAGCAGCTTACAGTACGGAGGTCGGATCACCGGGGAGCTGTTTTTT	CASSLQYGGRITGELFF
TRBJ2-6	-	-	TRBV7-8	TGTGCCAGCAGCCTTGTCTCTGGGGCCAACGTCCTGACTTTC	CASSLVSGANVLTF
TRBJ1-2	-	-	TRBV10-3	TGTGCCATCAGTGATGGAGGGGATCGCTATGGCTACACCTTC	CAISDGGDRYGYTF
TRBJ2-3	once	-	TRBV6-5	TGTGCCAGCAGACAAACTAGCACAGATACGCAGTATTTT	CASRQTSTDTQYF
TRBJ2-7	-	TRBD1	TRBV27	TGTGCCAGCAGTTCGACAGGGGGCGTTTTCTACGAGCAGTACTTC	CASSSTGGVFYEQYF
TRBJ2-1	-	-	TRBV7-9	TGTGCCAGCAGCTCCACAGCGGTTACCTACAATGAGCAGTTCTTC	CASSSTAVTYNEQFF
TRBJ2-5	-	-	TRBV30	TGTGCCTGGAGTGTCGGGAGAATGCAAGAGACCCAGTACTTC	CAWSVGRMQETQYF
TRBJ2-1	-	-	TRBV18	TGTGCCAGCTCACCACGGGGATGGGGCGGCACCTACAATGAGCAGTTCTTC	CASSPRGWGGTYNEQFF
TRBJ2-1	-	TRBD1	TRBV7-3	TGTGCCAGCAGCGCCCCCATAGGGGGCCACAATGAGCAGTTCTTC	CASSAPIGGHNEQFF
TRBJ2-3	-	-	TRBV28	TGTGCCAGCAGTTTACTGGGCCTAGGGCCAGATACGCAGTATTTT	CASSLLGLGPDTQYF